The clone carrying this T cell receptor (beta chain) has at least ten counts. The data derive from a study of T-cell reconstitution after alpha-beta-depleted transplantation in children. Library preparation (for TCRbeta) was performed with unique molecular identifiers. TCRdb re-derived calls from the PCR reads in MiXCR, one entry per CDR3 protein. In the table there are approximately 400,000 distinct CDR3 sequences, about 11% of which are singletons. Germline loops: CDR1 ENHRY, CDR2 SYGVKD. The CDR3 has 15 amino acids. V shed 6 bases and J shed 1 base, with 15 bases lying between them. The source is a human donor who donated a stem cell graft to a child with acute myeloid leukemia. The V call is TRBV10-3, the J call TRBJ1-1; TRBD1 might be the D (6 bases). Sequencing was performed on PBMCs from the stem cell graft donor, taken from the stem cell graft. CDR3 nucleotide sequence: TGTGCCATCAGAGGGGAGACAGGAAAGAACACTGAAGCTTTCTTT. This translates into CAIRGETGKNTEAFF.